This TCR beta chain was profiled in a study of shared clonotypes between healthy human individuals. As handled by the study authors: Filtering of immunoSEQ junctional sequences could not match full-length read filtering. This table comes from immunoSEQ multiplex PCR, and its TCRdb copy is limited to in-frame clones, with some not included. V and J calls and clone size are copied from that table; D and trimming were computed from the DNA. Of about 980,000 clones listed, less than 85% are singletons. The CDR3 has 14 amino acids. Trimming removed 4 bases at V and 0 bases at J, with 7 bases between. The germline V gene encodes CDR1 SGHRS and CDR2 YFSETQ.

The chain couples TRBV5-1 to TRBJ1-4; D ambiguous. This clonotype was sampled from a man younger than 35 in good health. The material sequenced was memory CD4+ T cells sorted from blood. Subset noted: CD45RA-negative fraction. CDR3 DNA sequence: TGCGCCAGCAGCGAACTTGCAACTAATGAAAAACTGTTTTTT. Translating it yields CASSELATNEKLFF.